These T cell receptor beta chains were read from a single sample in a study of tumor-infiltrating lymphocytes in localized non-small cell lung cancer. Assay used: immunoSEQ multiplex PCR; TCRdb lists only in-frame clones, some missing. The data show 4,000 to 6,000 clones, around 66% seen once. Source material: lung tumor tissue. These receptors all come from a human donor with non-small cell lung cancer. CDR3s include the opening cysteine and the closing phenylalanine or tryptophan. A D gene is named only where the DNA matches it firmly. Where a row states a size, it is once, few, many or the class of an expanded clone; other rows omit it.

cdr3_nt: TGTGCCAGCAGCTTGGCGGCCGGGACTAGCGGGGACTCATCCTACGAGCAGTACTTC; cdr3_aa: CASSLAAGTSGDSSYEQYF; d_call: TRBD2; clone_size: .; v_call: TRBV5-5; j_call: TRBJ2-7
cdr3_nt: TGCGCCAGCAGCTTGGCCGAGGGTCAGCCCCAGCATTTT; cdr3_aa: CASSLAEGQPQHF; d_call: .; clone_size: .; v_call: TRBV5-1; j_call: TRBJ1-5
cdr3_nt: TGTGCCAGCAGCCGAGACAGGGGCCTTTCCTACGAGCAGTACTTC; cdr3_aa: CASSRDRGLSYEQYF; d_call: TRBD1; clone_size: .; v_call: TRBV5-8; j_call: TRBJ2-7
cdr3_nt: TGTGCCAGCAGCTCGGACGGGGGGAGGATGAACACTGAAGCTTTCTTT; cdr3_aa: CASSSDGGRMNTEAFF; d_call: .; clone_size: .; v_call: TRBV5-5; j_call: TRBJ1-1
cdr3_nt: TGCGCCAGCAGCCAACTAGCGGGGACTCTGGGTGAGCAGTTCTTC; cdr3_aa: CASSQLAGTLGEQFF; d_call: TRBD2; clone_size: .; v_call: TRBV4-1; j_call: TRBJ2-1
cdr3_nt: TGTGCCAGCAGAATCAATGCTCCCTCCACAGATACGCAGTATTTT; cdr3_aa: CASRINAPSTDTQYF; d_call: .; clone_size: once; v_call: TRBV5-4; j_call: TRBJ2-3
cdr3_nt: TGTGCCAGCAACAGCGGGAGGGCCGTCAATGAGCAGTTCTTC; cdr3_aa: CASNSGRAVNEQFF; d_call: TRBD2; clone_size: once; v_call: TRBV9; j_call: TRBJ2-1
cdr3_nt: TGTGCCTGGAGCCAGGGGAAGGCCTACAATGAGCAGTTCTTC; cdr3_aa: CAWSQGKAYNEQFF; d_call: .; clone_size: .; v_call: TRBV30; j_call: TRBJ2-1
cdr3_nt: TGCGCCAGCGGGGATCAGCCCCAGCATTTT; cdr3_aa: CASGDQPQHF; d_call: .; clone_size: .; v_call: TRBV10-2; j_call: TRBJ1-5
cdr3_nt: TGTGCCAGCAGCAACCGGACAGGGATTTCAACTGAAGCTTTCTTT; cdr3_aa: CASSNRTGISTEAFF; d_call: TRBD1; clone_size: once; v_call: TRBV9; j_call: TRBJ1-1
cdr3_nt: TGTGCCAGCAGCCTCGATGGGCAGGGACCCCTCTATGACTACACCTTC; cdr3_aa: CASSLDGQGPLYDYTF; d_call: .; clone_size: .; v_call: TRBV11-2; j_call: TRBJ1-2
cdr3_nt: TGTGCCAGCAGCCCTCAGTTAGAAGCTTTCTTT; cdr3_aa: CASSPQLEAFF; d_call: .; clone_size: .; v_call: TRBV7-2; j_call: TRBJ1-1
cdr3_nt: TGTGCCAGCAGCTCAAACTATGGCTACACCTTC; cdr3_aa: CASSSNYGYTF; d_call: .; clone_size: few; v_call: TRBV7-9; j_call: TRBJ1-2
cdr3_nt: TGTGCCAGCGGATCTAGCGGGGGCGGGTCCAAAAACATTCAGTACTTC; cdr3_aa: CASGSSGGGSKNIQYF; d_call: TRBD2; clone_size: .; v_call: TRBV11-2; j_call: TRBJ2-4
cdr3_nt: TGTGCCAGCAGCTTGGCCGAGAAAGGAACCGTCTATGGCTACACCTTC; cdr3_aa: CASSLAEKGTVYGYTF; d_call: .; clone_size: few; v_call: TRBV5-6; j_call: TRBJ1-2
cdr3_nt: TGCGCCAGCAGCCCGGGGGGGACAGGGGGCCAAGAGACCCAGTACTTC; cdr3_aa: CASSPGGTGGQETQYF; d_call: TRBD1; clone_size: .; v_call: TRBV5-1; j_call: TRBJ2-5
cdr3_nt: TGTGCCAGCAGTTACTCGAGTGCAGGGGGGCAGTACTTC; cdr3_aa: CASSYSSAGGQYF; d_call: TRBD1; clone_size: .; v_call: TRBV6-5; j_call: TRBJ2-7
cdr3_nt: TGTGCCTGGAGTTTCTCCCGGATTGGGGGAGGCGGATCACCCCTCCACTTT; cdr3_aa: CAWSFSRIGGGGSPLHF; d_call: .; clone_size: .; v_call: TRBV30; j_call: TRBJ1-6
cdr3_nt: TGCGCCAGCAGGGGGTCTCCTAACACTGAAGCTTTCTTT; cdr3_aa: CASRGSPNTEAFF; d_call: .; clone_size: few; v_call: TRBV5-1; j_call: TRBJ1-1